This passage covers 21 T cell receptor beta chains from one sample sequenced in a study of T cells in Graves' hyperthyroidism and ophthalmopathy. TCR beta CDR3 regions were amplified from RNA. The study used the HTBI primer set for a first-round RT-PCR of the TCR CDR3. TCRdb processed the multiplex PCR reads anew with MiXCR; each CDR3 protein has one entry. The sample has roughly 500,000 distinct CDR3 sequences, under 25% seen once. Sequencing was performed on blood. These receptors originate from a woman in her 70s with Graves' ophthalmopathy.

This clonotype was recorded a few times. The chain joins TRBV7-3 to TRBJ1-1; D ambiguous. Germline loops: CDR1 SGHTA, CDR2 FQGTGA. This CDR3 spans 13 amino acids. V was pared by 6 bases and J by 3 bases, with 11 bases between. The CDR3 here is CASSPGLDTEAFF. The CDR3 DNA reads as TGTGCCAGCAGTCCGGGGTTGGACACTGAAGCTTTCTTT.

This clonotype was seen more than once but under ten times. The CDR3 nucleotides are TGCGCCAGCAGCTTTAGCGGGAGTACCGGGGAGCTGTTTTTT. Protein sequence: CASSFSGSTGELFF. The J gene is TRBJ2-2, the V gene TRBV5-1, with TRBD2 matching over 9 bases. The germline CDR1 and CDR2 sequences are SGHRS and YFSETQ. Trimming took 2 bases from V and 5 from J; bases not matched to a gene: 1. This CDR3 has 14 residues.

This clonotype was counted at least ten times. The V and J genes are TRBV7-9 and TRBJ1-1; D is unresolved. The germline CDR1 and CDR2 sequences are SEHNR and FQNEAQ (reference sequence). Trimming pared 5 bases from V and 6 bases from J, leaving 10 bases between. The CDR3 length is 12 residues. The chain's CDR3 is CASSVERAEAFF. As DNA, the CDR3 is TGTGCCAGCAGCGTGGAAAGGGCTGAAGCTTTCTTT.

The chain is built from TRBV20-1 and TRBJ2-5, with 9 bases identical to TRBD1. Looked up from germline, CDR1 is DFQATT and CDR2 is SNEGSKA (reference sequence). The CDR3 extends over 15 amino acids. The trim removed 5 bases at V and 5 bases at J, leaving 12 bases unmatched. The CDR3: CSAGAQQGAGETQYF. The CDR3 DNA reads as TGCAGTGCTGGGGCCCAACAGGGGGCGGGGGAGACCCAGTACTTC.

The chain is built from TRBV18 and TRBJ2-1; unclear D gene. This CDR3 region has 13 residues. V was pared by 0 bases and J by 5 bases, with 5 bases between. Germline CDR1 is KGHSH and CDR2 is LQKENI. As DNA, the CDR3 is TGTGCCAGCTCACCACCACCCAACAATGAGCAGTTCTTC. Protein: CASSPPPNNEQFF.

The rearrangement joins TRBV6-5 to TRBJ2-7, with unresolved D. The CDR3 spans 14 residues. Looked up from germline, CDR1 is MNHEY and CDR2 is SVGAGI. Trimming cost V 2 bases and J 4 bases, with 12 bases left between them. The chain's CDR3 is CASSYDGQSYEQYF. CDR3 in DNA: TGTGCCAGCAGTTACGACGGGCAGTCTTACGAGCAGTACTTC.

This clonotype was detected only a few times. The chain has TRBV6-1 and TRBJ2-1; 11 bases align to TRBD2. CDR1 is MNHNS and CDR2 is SASEGT in the germline V gene. J gave up 5 bases and V 7 bases, and 10 bases lay outside the gene matches. The CDR3 runs 16 residues. The CDR3 DNA reads as TGTGCCAGCACCCCTAGGACTAGCGGGCCCGACAATGAGCAGTTCTTC. The encoded protein is CASTPRTSGPDNEQFF.

This chain joins TRBV30 and TRBJ2-3; 11 positions match TRBD2. The CDR3 runs to 15 residues. The ends lost 2 bases at V and 3 bases at J; junction bases unmatched: 4. The germline CDR1 and CDR2 sequences are GTSNPN and SVGIG (reference sequence). The CDR3, as DNA: TGTGCCTGGAGTTATAGCGGGAGGGCTACAGATACGCAGTATTTT. Its translation is CAWSYSGRATDTQYF.

This clonotype appeared a few times. The gene calls are TRBV20-1 and TRBJ1-4, with D perhaps matching TRBD1 (5 bases). The CDR3 has 14 amino acids. Germline CDR1 and CDR2: DFQATT and SNEGSKA (reference sequence). Trimming removed 6 bases at V and 5 bases at J, with 16 bases between. The CDR3 here is CSARPDSRNEKLFF. The CDR3 bases are TGCAGTGCCCGACCTGACAGCCGGAATGAAAAACTGTTTTTT.

The V gene is TRBV20-1, the J gene TRBJ1-6, with D unclear. V gave up 1 base and J gave up 5 bases, with 6 bases separating them. CDR1 and CDR2 from the germline V gene are DFQATT and SNEGSKA (reference sequence). This CDR3 contains 13 residues. The DNA of the CDR3 is TGCAGTGCTAGAGTACGGGATAATTCACCCCTCCACTTT. It is translated as CSARVRDNSPLHF.

This clonotype was picked up many times. CDR3 in DNA: TGTGCCAGCAGCTGGACTAGCGGCCCTAATGAGCAGTTCTTC. This encodes CASSWTSGPNEQFF. V and J are TRBV11-1 and TRBJ2-1; 10 bases match TRBD2. In germline, CDR1 is SGHAT, CDR2 FQDESV (reference sequence). The CDR3 runs to 14 residues. Unmatched junction bases numbered 4, after V lost 4 bases and J lost 7 bases.

The V and J genes are TRBV7-2 and TRBJ2-7; D unresolved. Germline CDR1 and CDR2: SGHTA and FQGNSA. The V gene lost 7 bases and the J gene lost 2 bases, with 15 bases spanning the gap. The CDR3 runs 14 residues. The CDR3 DNA reads TGTGCCAGCACCCCCACGGCGGTTCCCTACGAGCAGTACTTC. It codes for CASTPTAVPYEQYF.

This clonotype turned up a few times. The V call is TRBV13, the J call TRBJ2-7; D might be TRBD1 or TRBD2, each matching 5 bases. From germline, CDR1 is PRHDT and CDR2 FYEKMQ (reference sequence). The CDR3 sequence is 14 residues long. Trimming pared 4 bases from V and 3 bases from J, leaving 13 bases between. The chain's CDR3 is CASSSRDGYYEQYF. In DNA form, the CDR3 reads TGTGCCAGCAGCTCCCGGGACGGATACTACGAGCAGTACTTC.

This clonotype was seen at least ten times. This rearrangement joins TRBV2 to TRBJ1-1; no clear D gene. This CDR3 has 12 amino acids. The V end lost 6 bases, the J end lost 8 bases, and 13 bases lay between the germline ends. Germline CDR1 and CDR2: SNHLY and FYNNEI. The CDR3 sequence is CASRRRQEEAFF. DNA for the CDR3: TGTGCCAGCAGGCGACGCCAAGAAGAAGCTTTCTTT.

This clonotype has only a few counts. The V and J genes are TRBV10-1 and TRBJ2-7, with 12 bases that match TRBD1. The trim removed 5 bases at V and 2 bases at J, leaving 16 bases unmatched. The CDR3 is 19 amino acids. Germline assignment: CDR1 WNHNN and CDR2 SYGVQD (reference sequence). In DNA form, the CDR3 reads TGCGCCAGCAGTACCGGGACAGGGGGCCCAGCGGGGCTCACCTACGAGCAGTACTTC. Amino acids: CASSTGTGGPAGLTYEQYF.

The chain has TRBV20-1 and TRBJ1-5; possible D gene TRBD1, 5 bases. Between the trimmed V and J ends, which lost 1 base and 5 bases, there was a span of 15 bases. The CDR3 has 15 amino acids. Germline CDR1 and CDR2: DFQATT and SNEGSKA (reference sequence). CDR3 in DNA: TGCAGTGCTAGAGCTTACCAGGGTCGGCATCAGCCCCAGCATTTT. Its protein product is CSARAYQGRHQPQHF.

This clonotype was seen a few times. This chain joins TRBV20-1 and TRBJ2-7; no definite D call. Between the trimmed V and J ends, which lost 7 bases and 5 bases, there was a span of 18 bases. This CDR3 has 13 residues. CDR1 is DFQATT and CDR2 is SNEGSKA in the germline V gene (reference sequence). CDR3 protein: CSGITGLSHEQYF. CDR3 bases: TGCAGTGGCATTACGGGCTTATCCCACGAGCAGTACTTC.

This clonotype has just a few counts. This sequence joins TRBV15 and TRBJ2-7; D may correspond to TRBD1 or TRBD2 (5 bases each). Per the germline V gene, CDR1 is LNHNV and CDR2 is YYDKDF (reference sequence). The CDR3 covers 14 residues. V was pared by 0 bases and J by 3 bases, with 9 bases between. DNA of the CDR3: TGTGCCACCAGCAGAGATTTGGGGGTCTACGAGCAGTACTTC. Its protein product is CATSRDLGVYEQYF.

The rearrangement uses TRBV5-1 and TRBJ2-1; TRBD2 matches 7 bases. The V gene's germline CDR1 is SGHRS and CDR2 YFSETQ. CDR3 length: 17 residues. Unmatched junction bases numbered 9, after V lost 1 base and J lost 2 bases. CDR3 loop: CASSLFGLAEAYNEQFF. CDR3 DNA: TGCGCCAGCAGCTTGTTTGGGCTAGCGGAGGCCTACAATGAGCAGTTCTTC.

In this sample, this clonotype turned up a few times. The rearrangement links TRBV20-1 to TRBJ2-1, with D unresolved. CDR3 size: 14 residues. Germline lookup yields CDR1 DFQATT and CDR2 SNEGSKA (reference sequence). DNA for the CDR3: TGCAGCTTCCCCTCCCCAAGCTCCTACAATGAGCAGTTCTTC. It codes for CSFPSPSSYNEQFF.

CDR3 residues: CASSIRTGTGTDTQYF. The CDR3 bases are TGTGCCAGTAGTATCCGGACTGGGACAGGCACAGATACGCAGTATTTT. The chain has TRBV19 and TRBJ2-3; TRBD1 matches at 7 bases. CDR1 and CDR2 from the germline V gene are LNHDA and SQIVND (reference sequence). The CDR3 loop spans 16 amino acids. The ends lost 3 bases at V and 1 base at J; junction bases unmatched: 7.